A single sample gave rise to the 10 T cell receptor beta chains below, sequenced in a study of blood T cell repertoires in COVID-19. Profiling relied on immunoSEQ multiplex PCR, and the TCRdb table lists in-frame clones only, not all of them. The table lists tens of thousands of clones, over 75% of them singletons. Specimen: peripheral blood. The receptors come from a man between 60 and 70 years old with acute or convalescent COVID-19.

J is TRBJ2-3 and V is TRBV14, with 8 bases identical to TRBD2. CDR3 size: 15 residues. The V segment lost 2 bases and the J segment 6 bases; nucleotides outside the gene matches: 7. Germline-derived CDR1 and CDR2 are SGHDN and FVKESK. The CDR3 bases are TGTGCCAGCAGCCAATTAGCGGGGTTAGCCGATACGCAGTATTTT. Protein: CASSQLAGLADTQYF.

This clone was counted a single time. J is TRBJ2-2 and V is TRBV11-2, with TRBD1 matching 8 bases. Germline CDR1 SGHAT, CDR2 FQNNGV. The CDR3 extends over 15 amino acids. With V trimmed by 5 bases and J by 4 bases, 6 bases remained unmatched. The DNA for the CDR3 is TGTGCCAGCAGCCCCCCGACAGGGGTCACCGGGGAGCTGTTTTTT. Encoded protein: CASSPPTGVTGELFF.

This chain connects TRBV28 to TRBJ1-5, with D tentatively TRBD1 (5 bases). V lost 5 bases to trimming and J lost 2 bases, with 7 bases between them. CDR3 length equals 13 residues. Germline V gene sequence: CDR1 MDHEN, CDR2 SYDVKM. The CDR3 spells CASSPRGNQPQHF. CDR3 DNA sequence: TGTGCCAGCAGTCCCAGGGGCAATCAGCCCCAGCATTTT. Combining the CDR3 with reference TRBV28 and TRBJ1-5 gives the whole variable domain DVKVTQSSRYLVKRTGEKVFLECVQDMDHENMFWYRQDPGLGLRLIYFSYDVKMKEKGDIPEGYSVSREKKERFSLILESASTNQTSMYLCASSPRGNQPQHFGDGTRLSIL.

The rearrangement uses TRBV13 and TRBJ1-4; D perhaps matches TRBD1 (6 bases). Germline V gene sequence: CDR1 PRHDT, CDR2 FYEKMQ (reference sequence). The CDR3 has 14 amino acids. V lost 5 bases to trimming and J lost 6 bases, with 13 bases between them. CDR3 coding DNA: TGTGCCAGCAGCCTCTGGGGGCCTGATGAAAAACTGTTTTTT. It codes for CASSLWGPDEKLFF.

This clone was detected only a few times. The V call is TRBV30, the J call TRBJ2-7, with unresolved D. The CDR3 is made up of 11 amino acids. V was shortened by 4 bases and J by 2 bases, with 6 bases between the two germline ends. Germline V CDR1 and CDR2: GTSNPN, SVGIG (reference sequence). The DNA of the CDR3 is TGTGCCTGGACTGACACCTACGAGCAGTACTTC. Its protein is CAWTDTYEQYF.

The CDR3 bases are TGTGCCAGCAGACCCGGACTAGCGGGGGGCCGGATTTACTTC. This translates into CASRPGLAGGRIYF. The chain recombines TRBV5-4 with TRBJ2-7; TRBD2 matches 14 bases. The CDR3 extends over 14 amino acids. V was clipped by 5 bases and J by 13 bases; unmatched bases: 11. Germline CDR1 reads SGHNT; CDR2 reads YYREEE (reference sequence).

The V and J genes are TRBV3-1 (or the pseudogene TRBV3-2) and TRBJ2-7; 7 positions agree with TRBD2. V lost 4 bases and J lost 4; bases outside the gene matches: 1. The CDR3 loop spans 12 amino acids. Per the germline V gene, CDR1 is LGHDT and CDR2 is YNNKEL (reference sequence). CDR3: CASSPGGYEQYF. CDR3 in DNA: TGTGCCAGCAGCCCGGGGGGATACGAGCAGTACTTC.

The chain joins TRBV28 to TRBJ2-7, with unresolved D. The CDR3 length is 14 residues. The germline CDR1 and CDR2 sequences are MDHEN and SYDVKM. Deletions cut 8 bases from V and 3 bases from J, with 17 bases between. CDR3 coding DNA: TGTGCCAGCCGATCTCCAGGCAGCCTCTACGAGCAGTACTTC. This codes for CASRSPGSLYEQYF.

The chain carries TRBV5-6 and TRBJ1-1; perhaps TRBD1 as D (5 bases). The CDR3 loop spans 13 amino acids. The germline V and J ends were trimmed by 4 bases and 4 bases, with 11 bases remaining between them. CDR1 is SGHDT and CDR2 is YYEEEE in the germline V gene. For the CDR3, the DNA is TGTGCCAGCAGCCCCCCCGGGGGCACTGAAGCTTTCTTT. It codes for CASSPPGGTEAFF.

This clone showed up just once. The chain uses TRBV4-1 and TRBJ1-5, with 7 bases identical to TRBD1. J was trimmed by 2 bases and V by 2 bases; bases with no gene match: 9. Germline CDR1 and CDR2: MGHRA and YSYEKL. The CDR3 sequence is 17 residues long. This CDR3 reads CASSQSGGTAGNQPQHF. The CDR3, as DNA: TGCGCCAGCAGCCAATCTGGAGGGACAGCCGGCAATCAGCCCCAGCATTTT.